These 26 T cell receptor beta chains share one sample of origin, sequenced in a study of cytomegalovirus exposure and HLA in healthy donors (TCRdb year 2017). Receptors were amplified or captured by the immunoSEQ multiplex PCR assay. A mixture of 60 forward primers for TCR Vbeta segments and 13 reverse primers for TCR Jbeta segments was used in the multiplex PCR. TCRdb mirrors the immuneACCESS table, restricted to in-frame sequences. Some clones are absent from its copies; in checked studies, under half trace to an unresolved V gene, and the reason for the others is unknown. The sample data list fewer than 250,000 clones, and around 86% of these were observed just once. The ten largest clones take up 1.5% to 2% of the sample. Sequencing used PBMCs. The receptors come from a woman younger than 35 in good health and CMV-seronegative.

This chain uses TRBV7-8 with TRBJ2-7; TRBD2 matches 8 bases. The CDR3 runs 16 residues. Germline-derived CDR1 and CDR2 are SGHVS and FQNEAQ. The trim removed 1 base at V and 2 bases at J, leaving 7 bases unmatched. The CDR3 nucleotides are TGTGCCAGCAGCTTAGGGGACGGGAGGGAAACCTACGAGCAGTACTTC. Its translation: CASSLGDGRETYEQYF. The whole variable domain, filled in from reference TRBV7-8 and TRBJ2-7, reads GAGVSQSPRYKVAKRGQDVALRCDPISGHVSLFWYQQALGQGPEFLTYFQNEAQLDKSGLPSDRFFAERPEGSVSTLKIQRTQQEDSAVYLCASSLGDGRETYEQYFGPGTRLTVT.

This clone was counted a single time. This sequence joins TRBV2 and TRBJ2-3, with 8 positions matching TRBD2. Trimming removed 1 base from V and 6 bases from J; junction bases left unmatched: 6. The CDR3 is made up of 15 amino acids. CDR1 is SNHLY, CDR2 FYNNEI, per germline. The CDR3 reads CASSEGAGAADTQYF. The CDR3 nucleotides read TGTGCCAGCAGTGAAGGAGCGGGGGCAGCGGATACGCAGTATTTT.

The rearrangement joins TRBV25-1 to TRBJ2-7; 11 nucleotides match TRBD1. Trimming removed 4 bases from V and 5 bases from J; junction bases left unmatched: 10. Germline values: CDR1 MGHDK, CDR2 SYGVNS. The CDR3 is 16 residues long. CDR3 region: CASSAHRDRGSHEQYF. CDR3 DNA sequence: TGTGCCAGCAGTGCCCACCGGGACAGGGGGAGCCACGAGCAGTACTTC.

The CDR3 coding sequence is TGTGCCAGCAGCAAGGTGGGGCAGGGGCGGGAGACCCAGTACTTC. Translation: CASSKVGQGRETQYF. The chain links TRBV7-9 to TRBJ2-5; tentatively, D is TRBD1 (6 bases). V lost 5 bases to trimming and J lost 5 bases, with 18 bases between them. This CDR3 comprises 15 residues. Germline lookup yields CDR1 SEHNR and CDR2 FQNEAQ (reference sequence).

This CDR3 reads CASSIVQQPQHF. The CDR3 coding sequence is TGTGCCAGTAGTATAGTACAGCAGCCCCAGCATTTT. This chain links TRBV19 with TRBJ1-5; D remains unclear. There are 12 residues in the CDR3. Trimming removed 1 base at V and 7 bases at J, with 5 bases between. Germline V gene data show CDR1 as LNHDA and CDR2 as SQIVND (reference sequence).

This chain uses TRBV6-1 with TRBJ2-3, with 7 nucleotides matching TRBD2. CDR1 is MNHNS, CDR2 SASEGT, per germline. J gave up 4 bases and V 0 bases, and 7 bases lay outside the gene matches. This CDR3 spans 16 amino acids. CDR3 amino acids: CASSEATGGGADTQYF. The CDR3 region has the DNA TGTGCCAGCAGTGAAGCGACGGGGGGAGGCGCAGATACGCAGTATTTT.

CDR3 sequence reads: CASSGGRGSVREQYF. As DNA, the CDR3 is TGTGCCAGCAGTGGGGGTCGGGGATCAGTCCGGGAGCAGTACTTC. V and J are TRBV28 and TRBJ2-5; D possibly corresponds to TRBD2 (6 bases). CDR1 and CDR2 (germline): MDHEN, SYDVKM. This CDR3 region has 15 residues. Trimming shortened V by 5 bases and J by 11 bases, and 24 bases separated the two germline ends.

The genes are TRBV6-5 and TRBJ1-5, with 7 bases identical to TRBD1. The CDR3 has 14 residues. Germline V CDR1 and CDR2: MNHEY, SVGAGI. V dropped 8 bases and J dropped 4; count of bases not matched to a gene: 8. In DNA, the CDR3 is TGTGCCAGCGGGGGGCCAGGGGGGAATCAGCCCCAGCATTTT. Translating it yields CASGGPGGNQPQHF.

As for this clone: The junction shows a germline mismatch at one end, possibly a read error. The chain employs TRBV30 and TRBJ2-2, with D possibly being TRBD1 (6 bases). The germline gives CDR1 GTSNPN, CDR2 SVGIG (reference sequence). The CDR3 extends over 14 amino acids. DNA for the CDR3: TGTGCCTGGAGAAAAAGGGGGAACCCCGGGGAGCTGTTTTTT. This codes for CAWRKRGNPGELFF.

This chain joins TRBV5-8 and TRBJ2-3, with D uncertain. This CDR3 region has 11 residues. Trimming cost V 9 bases and J 2 bases, with 7 bases left between them. Germline V CDR1 and CDR2: SGHTS, YDEGEE. CDR3 loop: CATPYTDTQYF. The CDR3 region has the DNA TGTGCCACCCCCTACACAGATACGCAGTATTTT.

The rearrangement links TRBV11-2 to TRBJ1-5, with 7 bases identical to TRBD1. CDR3 length: 14 amino acids. In germline, CDR1 is SGHAT, CDR2 FQNNGV. V dropped 5 bases and J dropped 4; count of bases not matched to a gene: 5. As DNA, the CDR3 is TGTGCCAGCAGCACCGCGACAGGGAATCAGCCCCAGCATTTT. Its translation: CASSTATGNQPQHF.

V is TRBV5-5 and J is TRBJ2-5; the match to TRBD2 covers 10 bases. Trimming at V came to 6 bases and at J to 2 bases, leaving 7 bases not matched to a gene. Germline-derived CDR1 and CDR2 are SGHKS and YYEKEE (reference sequence). This CDR3 contains 15 residues. The CDR3 sequence: CASTLGLAVQETQYF. The DNA for the CDR3 is TGTGCCAGCACCCTAGGACTAGCGGTACAAGAGACCCAGTACTTC.

The V and J genes are TRBV5-6 and TRBJ2-3; 7 nucleotides match TRBD2. CDR3 length: 15 residues. Germline trimming cut 2 bases from V and 3 bases from J; bases unmatched to any gene: 6. Per germline, CDR1 SGHDT and CDR2 YYEEEE. DNA of the CDR3: TGTGCCAGCAGCTTTATAACGGGGGGAACAGATACGCAGTATTTT. Its translation is CASSFITGGTDTQYF.

The V gene is TRBV6-5, the J gene TRBJ1-1; weak D call: TRBD1 (5 bases). Per germline, CDR1 MNHEY and CDR2 SVGAGI. V was shortened by 7 bases and J by 5 bases, with 20 bases between the two germline ends. The CDR3 loop spans 15 amino acids. DNA for the CDR3: TGTGCCAGCACCCTCTTCCGGGGGAGGAGTACTGAAGCTTTCTTT. Its translation is CASTLFRGRSTEAFF.

This chain links TRBV7-9 with TRBJ1-2; 8 bases are a match to TRBD1. Germline-derived CDR1 and CDR2 are SEHNR and FQNEAQ (reference sequence). J was trimmed by 8 bases and V by 5 bases; bases with no gene match: 13. The length of the CDR3 is 15 residues. CDR3 sequence reads: CASSDQGQALTGYTF. CDR3 sequence (DNA): TGTGCCAGCAGCGACCAGGGACAGGCTTTGACGGGCTACACCTTC.

J is TRBJ2-3 and V is TRBV9, with a possible D match to TRBD2 (6 bases). The CDR3 spans 15 residues. In germline, CDR1 is SGDLS, CDR2 YYNGEE. V was pared by 4 bases and J by 2 bases, with 14 bases between. The CDR3 nucleotides read TGTGCCAGCAGCTCTGTCCGGGACTTCACAGATACGCAGTATTTT. This translates into CASSSVRDFTDTQYF.

The chain combines TRBV28 with TRBJ1-5; the D is unclear. CDR3 size: 15 residues. CDR1 and CDR2 (germline): MDHEN, SYDVKM. The germline V and J ends were trimmed by 5 bases and 4 bases, with 15 bases remaining between them. For the CDR3, the DNA is TGTGCCAGCAGTCTAGGCGGCAGCTTGAATCAGCCCCAGCATTTT. It is translated as CASSLGGSLNQPQHF.

In this sample, this clone turned up a few times. The V call is TRBV7-6, the J call TRBJ2-3; no definite D call. This CDR3 is built from 15 residues. CDR1 is SGHVS, CDR2 FNYEAQ, per germline. The ends were cut back, 5 bases at V and 0 bases at J, with 12 bases in the middle. The CDR3 spells CASSGGRLSTDTQYF. The CDR3 coding sequence is TGTGCCAGCAGCGGCGGTCGCCTTAGCACAGATACGCAGTATTTT.

The chain couples TRBV2 to TRBJ1-5; weak D call: TRBD1 (5 bases). This CDR3 spans 16 amino acids. V lost 1 base and J 1 base, leaving 11 bases between the germline ends. Germline V lookup: CDR1 SNHLY, CDR2 FYNNEI. The CDR3 nucleotides are TGTGCCAGCAGTGAAGTGGGCGGGGGGAGCAATCAGCCCCAGCATTTT. Translating it yields CASSEVGGGSNQPQHF.

This chain links TRBV15 with TRBJ2-2; perhaps TRBD2 as D (5 bases). V lost 0 bases and J 4 bases, leaving 12 bases between the germline ends. The CDR3 contains 16 residues. Germline CDR1 is LNHNV and CDR2 is YYDKDF (reference sequence). CDR3 nucleotides: TGTGCCACCAGCAGAGAGCGGGCCCCGGGCACCGGGGAGCTGTTTTTT. Its protein is CATSRERAPGTGELFF.

The rearrangement links TRBV6-1 to TRBJ2-7; 11 nucleotides agree with TRBD1. Germline V CDR1 and CDR2: MNHNS, SASEGT. The CDR3 spans 18 residues. The V segment lost 3 bases and the J segment 4 bases; nucleotides outside the gene matches: 14. CDR3 residues: CASSDAPRAGQGAYEQYF. In nucleotides, the CDR3 is TGTGCCAGCAGTGACGCCCCAAGAGCCGGACAGGGGGCGTACGAGCAGTACTTC.

The chain's CDR3 is CVSGKSGTDTQYF. CDR3 sequence (DNA): TGTGTTTCCGGGAAGTCCGGCACAGATACGCAGTATTTT. The chain is built from TRBV7-3 and TRBJ2-3; weak D call: TRBD2 (5 bases). This CDR3 spans 13 amino acids. The germline V gene encodes CDR1 SGHTA and CDR2 FQGTGA.

The gene calls are TRBV6-5 and TRBJ1-1; the D is unclear. V lost 0 bases to trimming and J lost 0 bases, with 8 bases between them. CDR1 MNHEY and CDR2 SVGAGI come from the germline V gene. The CDR3 length is 15 residues. CDR3 amino acids: CASSYSSLMNTEAFF. CDR3 coding DNA: TGTGCCAGCAGTTACTCGTCCTTAATGAACACTGAAGCTTTCTTT.

This sequence joins TRBV25-1 and TRBJ1-5, with D perhaps TRBD1 (6 bases). Deletions cut 4 bases from V and 3 bases from J, with 10 bases between. This CDR3 region has 14 residues. Germline V gene lookup returns CDR1 MGHDK and CDR2 SYGVNS. CDR3 bases: TGTGCCAGCAGTGCAGGGACATTCAATCAGCCCCAGCATTTT. This codes for CASSAGTFNQPQHF.

This rearrangement joins TRBV7-9 to TRBJ2-5; D may be TRBD1 (6 bases). The germline V and J ends were trimmed by 5 bases and 5 bases, with 12 bases remaining between them. Germline V CDR1 and CDR2: SEHNR, FQNEAQ (reference sequence). The CDR3 loop spans 13 amino acids. As DNA, the CDR3 is TGTGCCAGCAGCAATGAGAGGGGGGAGACCCAGTACTTC. Protein: CASSNERGETQYF.

This clone occurred a few times. This chain uses TRBV5-1 with TRBJ2-3; 10 bases fit TRBD1. V shed 4 bases, J shed 1 base, and the junction held 6 bases outside the gene matches. The CDR3 consists of 16 residues. CDR1 SGHRS and CDR2 YFSETQ come from the germline V gene. CDR3 nucleotides: TGCGCCAGCAGCAACACCGGGACAGGGGGCACAGATACGCAGTATTTT. Its translation: CASSNTGTGGTDTQYF.